This is a list of T cell receptor beta chains from one sample in a study of T cells in Graves' hyperthyroidism and ophthalmopathy. TCRdb reprocessed the multiplex PCR reads via MiXCR and lists one record per CDR3 protein. The sample lists around 580,000 distinct CDR3 sequences; 15% to 20% were seen once. Material: blood. These receptors were taken from a woman under 30 with Graves' hyperthyroidism. Both conserved end residues are trimmed from each CDR3. A D gene is named only where the DNA matches it firmly. Part of the rows lack a size; the others show once, few, many or a class for expanded clones.

CDR3aa: SVDFPPGDLKAGSEAF
d_gene: NA
abundance: few
j_gene: TRBJ1-1
v_gene: TRBV29-1

CDR3aa: ASSFFEKYNEQF
d_gene: NA
abundance: many
j_gene: TRBJ2-1
v_gene: TRBV28

CDR3aa: ASSTPSSGANVLT
d_gene: NA
abundance: few
j_gene: TRBJ2-6
v_gene: TRBV19

CDR3aa: ASSAPGTEETQY
d_gene: NA
abundance: few
j_gene: TRBJ2-5
v_gene: TRBV28

CDR3aa: ASSYSGGEDYT
d_gene: NA
abundance: NA
j_gene: TRBJ1-2
v_gene: TRBV6-6

CDR3aa: ASSPLQGNYNEQF
d_gene: TRBD1
abundance: few
j_gene: TRBJ2-1
v_gene: TRBV7-9

CDR3aa: ASSLGRTEVGLEDGYT
d_gene: NA
abundance: many
j_gene: TRBJ1-2
v_gene: TRBV7-6

CDR3aa: ASRWGGRYAAHYGYT
d_gene: NA
abundance: many
j_gene: TRBJ1-2
v_gene: TRBV12-3/TRBV12-4

CDR3aa: ASSQVFSSPSSGNTIY
d_gene: NA
abundance: NA
j_gene: TRBJ1-3
v_gene: TRBV14

CDR3aa: ASSLRNTEAF
d_gene: NA
abundance: many
j_gene: TRBJ1-1
v_gene: TRBV11-2

CDR3aa: ASSRLAGGPIN
d_gene: TRBD2
abundance: once
j_gene: TRBJ2-5
v_gene: TRBV10-1

CDR3aa: ASLGLAGNNEQF
d_gene: TRBD2
abundance: few
j_gene: TRBJ2-1
v_gene: TRBV10-2

CDR3aa: ASSPPDSTVTDTQY
d_gene: NA
abundance: few
j_gene: TRBJ2-3
v_gene: TRBV27

CDR3aa: ASSPGLESDTQY
d_gene: TRBD2
abundance: many
j_gene: TRBJ2-3
v_gene: TRBV12-3/TRBV12-4

CDR3aa: ATSNGAFSYNEQF
d_gene: NA
abundance: NA
j_gene: TRBJ2-1
v_gene: TRBV15

CDR3aa: SVKAPGVARQGEVNEKLF
d_gene: TRBD1
abundance: NA
j_gene: TRBJ1-4
v_gene: TRBV29-1

CDR3aa: ATSRVANTEAF
d_gene: NA
abundance: NA
j_gene: TRBJ1-1
v_gene: TRBV15

CDR3aa: ASSVRDRPNTGELF
d_gene: TRBD1
abundance: few
j_gene: TRBJ2-2
v_gene: TRBV6-1

CDR3aa: ASSQENREDWIGSPLH
d_gene: NA
abundance: few
j_gene: TRBJ1-6
v_gene: TRBV4-1

CDR3aa: AGRPPSGSSNEQF
d_gene: TRBD2
abundance: NA
j_gene: TRBJ2-1
v_gene: TRBV28

CDR3aa: ASSQRPDTQY
d_gene: NA
abundance: few
j_gene: TRBJ2-3
v_gene: TRBV27

CDR3aa: ASSQYEGKDYEQY
d_gene: NA
abundance: once
j_gene: TRBJ2-7
v_gene: TRBV3-1

CDR3aa: ASGRTNIQY
d_gene: NA
abundance: NA
j_gene: TRBJ2-4
v_gene: TRBV5-6

CDR3aa: AISVTGNEDGYT
d_gene: NA
abundance: NA
j_gene: TRBJ1-2
v_gene: TRBV10-3

CDR3aa: ASRQGMGETQY
d_gene: NA
abundance: many
j_gene: TRBJ2-5
v_gene: TRBV7-9

CDR3aa: ARGSVSGGIYNEQF
d_gene: TRBD2
abundance: few
j_gene: TRBJ2-1
v_gene: TRBV7-2

CDR3aa: ASRVDGLSYEQY
d_gene: NA
abundance: NA
j_gene: TRBJ2-7
v_gene: TRBV6-1

CDR3aa: ASSYRGVAEAF
d_gene: NA
abundance: NA
j_gene: TRBJ1-1
v_gene: TRBV6-5

CDR3aa: ASSEGAGGKDTQY
d_gene: TRBD2
abundance: NA
j_gene: TRBJ2-3
v_gene: TRBV6-1

CDR3aa: ASSSTGGGNYGYT
d_gene: NA
abundance: NA
j_gene: TRBJ1-2
v_gene: TRBV12-3/TRBV12-4

CDR3aa: ASSPRTGSDTQY
d_gene: TRBD1
abundance: many
j_gene: TRBJ2-3
v_gene: TRBV18

CDR3aa: APRLLRAGPYNEQF
d_gene: NA
abundance: NA
j_gene: TRBJ2-1
v_gene: TRBV9

CDR3aa: SAGMGTVIKQY
d_gene: TRBD1
abundance: NA
j_gene: TRBJ2-7
v_gene: TRBV20-1

CDR3aa: ASSIEAGWVDGYT
d_gene: NA
abundance: NA
j_gene: TRBJ1-2
v_gene: TRBV19

CDR3aa: ASRPRTVYNSLLH
d_gene: NA
abundance: NA
j_gene: TRBJ1-6
v_gene: TRBV27

CDR3aa: ASSFGLVVETQY
d_gene: TRBD2
abundance: NA
j_gene: TRBJ2-5
v_gene: TRBV11-3